The sequence of this TCR beta chain was determined in a study of blood T cell repertoires in COVID-19. Study at large: There were acute and convalescent COVID-19 samples, and they came from the United States, Italy and Spain. PBMCs, B-cell-depleted T cells, or T cells were the source of the cDNA or gDNA that made up the material.

The CDR3 is made up of 14 amino acids. Trimming removed 2 bases at V and 7 bases at J, with 12 bases between. The germline V gene encodes CDR1 PRHDT and CDR2 FYEKMQ (reference sequence). Authors' processing steps: Scientists estimated how many nucleated cells there were by amplifying reference gene primers. Assay: immunoSEQ multiplex PCR; the TCRdb copy retains only in-frame clones and omits some. The D gene and trimming were derived from the DNA, and the V and J assignments and clone size from that table. The repertoire holds more than 15,000 clones, around nine tenths seen once, with over 7% in the top ten.

The specimen sequenced was peripheral blood. The rearrangement joins TRBV13 to TRBJ2-1; TRBD2 is a possible D gene (5 bases). This TCR was sampled from a human donor with active COVID-19. The donor label of this sample is uncertain. The CDR3 DNA is TGTGCCAGCAGCTTATGGGCTGGGGAGAATGAGCAGTTCTTC. Translation: CASSLWAGENEQFF.